This record looks at one T cell receptor beta chain sequence and its context. The ends lost 1 base at V and 5 bases at J; junction bases unmatched: 10. Germline loops: CDR1 SGHRS, CDR2 YFSETQ. The CDR3 is 17 amino acids. The data originate from a study of blood T cell repertoires in COVID-19. Across the study: Researchers got acute and convalescent COVID-19 samples from the United States, Italy and Spain. Nucleic acid was either cDNA or gDNA, and it came from T cells, B-cell-depleted T cells, or PBMCs.

TCRdb's table, derived via immunoSEQ multiplex PCR, lists solely in-frame clones and lacks some. Among about 240,000 clones listed, about 81% were seen once. This clonotype originated in a woman aged 55-70 years with active or convalescent COVID-19. The chain couples TRBV5-1 to TRBJ2-5, with TRBD2 identical over 11 bases. Source material: peripheral blood. CDR3 sequence reads: CASSLRASGGPWETQYF. Written as DNA, the CDR3 is TGCGCCAGCAGCTTGAGGGCTAGCGGGGGGCCTTGGGAGACCCAGTACTTC.